Here is one T cell receptor (beta chain) with its context. As yet, its antigen is unknown. V was cut by 9 bases and J by 8 bases, with 13 bases left in between. This CDR3 has 12 amino acids. CDR1 and CDR2 from the germline V gene are MDHEN and SYDVKM. This sample was included in a study of shared clonotypes between healthy human individuals. Turning to the study itself: Each donor had three CD4 naive, three CD4 memory, two CD8 naive and one CD8 memory plate. Study-wide results and caveats: The represented genetic and exposure-history diversity was limited by the small number of donors. Only blood was sampled; tissue repertoires likely differ.

Execution of the assay was at deep level. TCRdb's table, derived via immunoSEQ multiplex PCR, lists solely in-frame clones and lacks some. Of about 1.5 million clones listed, 98% are singletons. The TCR sequence derives from a young man in good health. Material: naive CD4+ T cells sorted from blood. The subset: CD45RA+ positively selected. The V and J genes are TRBV28 and TRBJ1-4, with D unresolved. The DNA of the CDR3 is TGTGCCAGTTCGCGGGAACAGGAAAAACTGTTTTTT. It encodes CASSREQEKLFF.